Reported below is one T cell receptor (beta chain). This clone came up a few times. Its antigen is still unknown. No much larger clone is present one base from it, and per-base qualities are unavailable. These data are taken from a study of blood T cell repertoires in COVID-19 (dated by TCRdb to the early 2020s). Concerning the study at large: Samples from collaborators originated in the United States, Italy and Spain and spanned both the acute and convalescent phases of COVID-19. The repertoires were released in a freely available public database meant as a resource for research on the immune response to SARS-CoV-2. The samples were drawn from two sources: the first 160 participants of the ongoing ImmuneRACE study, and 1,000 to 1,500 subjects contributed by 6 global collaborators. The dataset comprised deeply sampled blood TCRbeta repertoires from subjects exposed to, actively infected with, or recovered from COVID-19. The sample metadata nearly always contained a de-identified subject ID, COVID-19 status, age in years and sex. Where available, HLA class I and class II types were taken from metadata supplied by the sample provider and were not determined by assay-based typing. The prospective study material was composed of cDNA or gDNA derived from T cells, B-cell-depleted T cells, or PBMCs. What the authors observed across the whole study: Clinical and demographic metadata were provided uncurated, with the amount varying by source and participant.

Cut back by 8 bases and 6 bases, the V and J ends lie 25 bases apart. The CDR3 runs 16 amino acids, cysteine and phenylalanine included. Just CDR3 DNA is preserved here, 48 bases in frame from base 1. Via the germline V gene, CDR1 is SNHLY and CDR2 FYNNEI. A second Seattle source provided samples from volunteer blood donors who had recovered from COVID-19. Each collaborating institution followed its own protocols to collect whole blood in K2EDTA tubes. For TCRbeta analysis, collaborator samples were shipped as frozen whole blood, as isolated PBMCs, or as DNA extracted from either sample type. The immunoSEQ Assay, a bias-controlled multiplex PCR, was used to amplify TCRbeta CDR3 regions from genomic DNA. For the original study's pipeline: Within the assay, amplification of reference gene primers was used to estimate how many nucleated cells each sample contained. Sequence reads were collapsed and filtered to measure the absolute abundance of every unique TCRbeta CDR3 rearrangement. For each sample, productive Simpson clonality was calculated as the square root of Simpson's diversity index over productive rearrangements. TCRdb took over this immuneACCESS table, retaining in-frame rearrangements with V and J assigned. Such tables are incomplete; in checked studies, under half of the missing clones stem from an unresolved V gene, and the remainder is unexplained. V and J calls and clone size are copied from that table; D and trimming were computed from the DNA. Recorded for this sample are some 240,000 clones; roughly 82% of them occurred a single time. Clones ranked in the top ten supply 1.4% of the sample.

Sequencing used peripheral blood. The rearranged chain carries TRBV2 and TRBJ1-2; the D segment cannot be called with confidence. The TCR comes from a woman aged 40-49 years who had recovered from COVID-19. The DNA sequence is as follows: TGTGCCAGCTTACCTCGGACGGAGGTCATCGGGGATGGCTACACCTTC. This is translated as CASLPRTEVIGDGYTF.